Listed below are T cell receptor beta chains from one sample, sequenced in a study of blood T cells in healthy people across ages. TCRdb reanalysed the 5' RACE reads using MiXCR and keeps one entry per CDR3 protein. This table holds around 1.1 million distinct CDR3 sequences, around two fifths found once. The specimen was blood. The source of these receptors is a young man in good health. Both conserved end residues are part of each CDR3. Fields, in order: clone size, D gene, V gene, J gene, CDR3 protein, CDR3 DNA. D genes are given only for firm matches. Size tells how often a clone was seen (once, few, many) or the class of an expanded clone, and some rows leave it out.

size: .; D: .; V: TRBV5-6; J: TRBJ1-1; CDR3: CASSWAGQRTNTEAFF; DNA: TGTGCCAGCAGCTGGGCAGGTCAGCGAACAAACACTGAAGCTTTCTTT
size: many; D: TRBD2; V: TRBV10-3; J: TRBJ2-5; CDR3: CAISGTSGGETQYF; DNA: TGTGCCATCAGCGGGACTAGCGGGGGTGAGACCCAGTACTTC
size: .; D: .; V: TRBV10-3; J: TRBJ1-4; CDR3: CAISESSGVGEKLFF; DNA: TGTGCCATCAGTGAGTCGAGCGGGGTCGGTGAAAAACTGTTTTTT
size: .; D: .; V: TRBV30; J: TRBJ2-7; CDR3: CAWRGRGSYEQYF; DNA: TGTGCCTGGAGGGGACGGGGTTCCTACGAGCAGTACTTC
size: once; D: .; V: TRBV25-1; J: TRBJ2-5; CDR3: CASMGNEQYF; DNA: TGTGCCAGCATGGGGAATGAGCAGTACTTC
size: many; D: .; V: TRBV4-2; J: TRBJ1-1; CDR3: CASSLRQNTEAFF; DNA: TGTGCCAGCAGCCTCCGACAGAACACTGAAGCTTTCTTT
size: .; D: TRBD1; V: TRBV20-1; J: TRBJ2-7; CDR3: CSANRQGVHEQYF; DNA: TGCAGTGCTAATCGACAGGGGGTCCACGAGCAGTACTTC
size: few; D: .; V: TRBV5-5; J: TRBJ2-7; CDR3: CASSFDTGYEQYF; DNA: TGTGCCAGCAGCTTTGATACAGGGTACGAGCAGTACTTC
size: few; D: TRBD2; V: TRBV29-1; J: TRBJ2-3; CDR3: CSVESGGDTQYF; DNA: TGCAGCGTTGAATCGGGGGGAGATACGCAGTATTTT
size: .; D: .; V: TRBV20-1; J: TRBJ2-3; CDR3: CSAREGLGQADTQYF; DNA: TGCAGTGCTAGAGAAGGGCTAGGTCAGGCAGATACGCAGTATTTT
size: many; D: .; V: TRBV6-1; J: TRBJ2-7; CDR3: CASSRHQGYEQYF; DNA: TGTGCCAGCTCGAGACACCAGGGCTACGAGCAGTACTTC
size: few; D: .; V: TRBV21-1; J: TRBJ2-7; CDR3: CASRQDNYEQYF; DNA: TGTGCCAGCCGACAGGACAACTACGAGCAGTACTTC
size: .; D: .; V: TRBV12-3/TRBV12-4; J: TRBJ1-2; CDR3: CASSLEGNEGYTF; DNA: TGTGCCAGCAGTTTGGAGGGAAACGAGGGCTACACCTTC
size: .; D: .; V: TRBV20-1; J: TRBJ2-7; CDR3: CSARDSTNPYEQYF; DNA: TGCAGTGCTAGAGATTCTACTAACCCCTACGAGCAGTACTTC
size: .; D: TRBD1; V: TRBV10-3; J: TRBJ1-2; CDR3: CAISDQGARGNYGYTF; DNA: TGTGCCATCAGTGACCAGGGGGCGCGGGGAAACTATGGCTACACCTTC
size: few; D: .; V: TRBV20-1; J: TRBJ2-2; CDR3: CSARDRSTGELFF; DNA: TGCAGTGCTAGAGATCGGTCCACCGGGGAGCTGTTTTTT
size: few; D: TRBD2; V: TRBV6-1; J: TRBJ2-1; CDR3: CASSDLSGKEYNEQFF; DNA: TGTGCCAGCAGTGACCTTAGCGGGAAAGAGTACAATGAGCAGTTCTTC
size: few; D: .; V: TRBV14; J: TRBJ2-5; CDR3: CASSQETVQETQYF; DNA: TGTGCCAGCAGCCAAGAGACAGTACAAGAGACCCAGTACTTC
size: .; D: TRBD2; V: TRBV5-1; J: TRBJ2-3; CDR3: CASSSNIAGGFTDTQYF; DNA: TGCGCCAGCAGCTCGAACATAGCGGGGGGTTTCACAGATACGCAGTATTTT
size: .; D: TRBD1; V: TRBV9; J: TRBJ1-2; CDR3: CASSPKSTGFVRDYGYTF; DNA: TGTGCCAGCAGCCCAAAATCGACAGGGTTCGTTCGAGACTATGGCTACACCTTC
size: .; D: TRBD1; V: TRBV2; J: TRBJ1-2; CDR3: CASRLNRGTGYTF; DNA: TGTGCCAGCAGGCTAAACAGGGGTACCGGCTACACCTTC
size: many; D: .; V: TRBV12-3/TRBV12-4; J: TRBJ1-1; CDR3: CASSYRAGTEAFF; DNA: TGTGCCAGCAGTTACCGAGCCGGCACTGAAGCTTTCTTT
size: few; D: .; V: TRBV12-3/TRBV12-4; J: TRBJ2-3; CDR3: CASTEGTDTQYF; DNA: TGTGCCAGCACCGAGGGCACAGATACGCAGTATTTT
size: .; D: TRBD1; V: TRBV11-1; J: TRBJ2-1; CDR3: CTSSSNRGSYNEQFF; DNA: TGTACCAGCAGCTCGAACAGGGGCTCCTACAATGAGCAGTTCTTC
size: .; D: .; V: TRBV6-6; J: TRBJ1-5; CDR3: CASSYSKGPEPQHF; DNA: TGTGCCAGCAGTTACTCGAAAGGGCCGGAGCCCCAGCATTTT
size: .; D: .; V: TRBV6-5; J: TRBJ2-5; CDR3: CASSYSGGVTRKFYGQYF; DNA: TGTGCCAGCAGTTATTCGGGGGGCGTCACCCGAAAGTTCTACGGGCAGTACTTC
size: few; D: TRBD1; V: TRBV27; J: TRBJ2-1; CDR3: CASSSGQGWSEQFF; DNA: TGTGCCAGCAGTTCGGGACAGGGATGGTCTGAGCAGTTCTTC
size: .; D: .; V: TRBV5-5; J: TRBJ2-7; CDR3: CASSSQDYNEQYF; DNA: TGTGCCAGCAGCTCCCAGGACTACAATGAGCAGTACTTC
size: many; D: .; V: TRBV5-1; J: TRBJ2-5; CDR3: CASRPDQETQYF; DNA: TGCGCCAGCAGACCGGACCAAGAGACCCAGTACTTC
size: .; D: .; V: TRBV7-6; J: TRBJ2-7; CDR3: CASSLDRENEQYF; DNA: TGTGCCAGCAGCTTAGACAGGGAAAACGAGCAGTACTTC
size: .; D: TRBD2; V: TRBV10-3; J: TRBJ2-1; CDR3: CATRTSGADNEQFF; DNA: TGTGCCACCCGGACTAGCGGGGCGGACAATGAGCAGTTCTTC
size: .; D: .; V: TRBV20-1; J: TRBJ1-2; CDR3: CSARSPPGRAYGYTF; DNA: TGCAGTGCTAGGTCTCCGCCGGGCAGGGCCTATGGCTACACCTTC
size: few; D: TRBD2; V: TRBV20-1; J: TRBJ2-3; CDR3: CSAREPAGGMADTQYF; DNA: TGCAGTGCTAGAGAGCCAGCGGGGGGGATGGCAGATACGCAGTATTTT
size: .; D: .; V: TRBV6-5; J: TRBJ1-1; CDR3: CASSYSAGASTEAFF; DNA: TGTGCCAGCAGTTACTCGGCAGGGGCGAGTACTGAAGCTTTCTTT
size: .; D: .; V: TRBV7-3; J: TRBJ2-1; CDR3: CAGSSSLGADNEQFF; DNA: TGTGCCGGCAGCTCTAGTCTGGGCGCCGACAATGAGCAGTTCTTC
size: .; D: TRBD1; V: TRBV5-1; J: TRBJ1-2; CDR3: CASSLRGLGSYGYTF; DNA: TGCGCCAGCAGCTTGAGGGGGCTCGGATCCTATGGCTACACCTTC
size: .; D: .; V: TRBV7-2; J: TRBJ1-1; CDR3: CASSHQGSSPEAFF; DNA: TGTGCCAGCTCACATCAGGGTTCGAGCCCTGAAGCTTTCTTT
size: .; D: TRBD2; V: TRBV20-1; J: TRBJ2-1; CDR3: CSANRILAGGGVEQFF; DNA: TGCAGTGCCAATCGAATACTAGCGGGGGGCGGGGTAGAGCAGTTCTTC
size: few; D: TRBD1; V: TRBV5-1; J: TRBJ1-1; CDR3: CASSSGTGGEGTEAFF; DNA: TGCGCCAGCAGCTCCGGGACAGGGGGCGAGGGGACTGAAGCTTTCTTT
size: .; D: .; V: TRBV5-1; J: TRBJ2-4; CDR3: CASSLAQGNSAKNIQYF; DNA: TGCGCCAGCAGCTTGGCGCAGGGAAATTCTGCCAAAAACATTCAGTACTTC
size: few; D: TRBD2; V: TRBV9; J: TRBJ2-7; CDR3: CASSVGTGGTYNEQYF; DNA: TGTGCCAGCAGCGTAGGGACGGGGGGGACTTACAATGAGCAGTACTTC
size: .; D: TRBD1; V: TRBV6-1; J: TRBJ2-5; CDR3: CASTKGQGVLYQETQYF; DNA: TGTGCCAGCACAAAGGGACAGGGGGTCTTGTACCAAGAGACCCAGTACTTC
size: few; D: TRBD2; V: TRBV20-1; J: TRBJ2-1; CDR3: CSAARLAGGNNEQFF; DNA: TGCAGTGCTGCAAGACTAGCGGGGGGCAACAATGAGCAGTTCTTC
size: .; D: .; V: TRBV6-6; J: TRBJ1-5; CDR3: CASSYSIEANQPQHF; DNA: TGTGCCAGCAGTTACTCGATCGAGGCCAATCAGCCCCAGCATTTT
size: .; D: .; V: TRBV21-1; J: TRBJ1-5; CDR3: CASTQSLDRVSYQPQHF; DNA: TGTGCCAGCACCCAATCCCTAGACAGGGTTTCCTATCAGCCCCAGCATTTT
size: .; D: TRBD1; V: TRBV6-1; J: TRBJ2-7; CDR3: CASSGTGTGPTPPEQYF; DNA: TGTGCCAGCAGTGGGACCGGGACAGGGCCGACGCCTCCCGAGCAGTACTTC
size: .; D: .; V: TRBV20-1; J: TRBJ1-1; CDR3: CSVPTELNTEAFF; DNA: TGCAGTGTCCCTACAGAACTGAACACTGAAGCTTTCTTT
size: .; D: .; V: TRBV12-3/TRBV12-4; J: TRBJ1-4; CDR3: CASSFDATNEKLFF; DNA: TGTGCCAGCAGTTTTGATGCAACTAATGAAAAACTGTTTTTT
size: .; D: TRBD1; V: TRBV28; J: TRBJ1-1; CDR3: CASSLVADRETEAFF; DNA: TGTGCCAGCAGTTTAGTGGCCGACAGGGAGACTGAAGCTTTCTTT
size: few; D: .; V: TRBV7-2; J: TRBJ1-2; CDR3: CASSLAPRSRVENYGYTF; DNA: TGTGCCAGCAGCTTAGCGCCCAGGAGCCGAGTCGAGAACTATGGCTACACCTTC
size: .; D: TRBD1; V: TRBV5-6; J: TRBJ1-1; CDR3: CASSLLSRGPTEAFF; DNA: TGTGCCAGCAGCTTGCTATCCAGGGGGCCCACTGAAGCTTTCTTT
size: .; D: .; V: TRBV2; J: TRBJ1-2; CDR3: CASKPTVTDYGYTF; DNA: TGTGCCAGCAAACCGACAGTGACAGACTATGGCTACACCTTC
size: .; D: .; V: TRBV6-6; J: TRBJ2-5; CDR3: CACRSKGLETQYF; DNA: TGTGCCTGCCGTAGTAAGGGTCTGGAGACCCAGTACTTC